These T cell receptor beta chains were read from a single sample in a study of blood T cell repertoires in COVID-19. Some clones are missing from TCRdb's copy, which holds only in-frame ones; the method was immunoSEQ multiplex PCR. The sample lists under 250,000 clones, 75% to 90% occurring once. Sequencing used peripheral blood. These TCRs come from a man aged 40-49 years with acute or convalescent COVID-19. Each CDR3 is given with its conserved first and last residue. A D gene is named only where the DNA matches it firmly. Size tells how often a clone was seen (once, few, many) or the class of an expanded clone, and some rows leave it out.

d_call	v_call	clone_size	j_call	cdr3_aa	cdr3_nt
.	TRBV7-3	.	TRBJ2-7	CASSLGDLYEQYF	TGTGCCAGCAGCTTAGGGGACTTGTACGAGCAGTACTTC
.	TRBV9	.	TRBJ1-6	CASNEGSSYNSPLHF	TGTGCCAGCAACGAGGGAAGCTCCTATAATTCACCCCTCCACTTT
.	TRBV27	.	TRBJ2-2	CASTPDSSGELFF	TGTGCCAGCACCCCGGACAGCTCCGGGGAGCTGTTTTTT
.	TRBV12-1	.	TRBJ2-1	CASSSTAFSYNEQFF	TGTGCCAGCAGCTCGACTGCATTCTCCTACAATGAGCAGTTCTTC
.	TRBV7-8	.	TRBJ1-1	CASSLRTANTEAFF	TGTGCCAGCAGCTTAAGGACAGCGAACACTGAAGCTTTCTTT
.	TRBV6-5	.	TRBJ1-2	CASRKHRDTNYGYTF	TGTGCCAGCAGGAAACACCGGGATACCAACTATGGCTACACCTTC
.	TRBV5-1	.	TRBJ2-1	CASSLDRVSEQFF	TGCGCCAGCAGCTTGGACAGGGTTAGTGAGCAGTTCTTC
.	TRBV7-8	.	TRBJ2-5	CASSTSNTETQYF	TGTGCCAGCAGCACATCGAACACGGAGACCCAGTACTTC
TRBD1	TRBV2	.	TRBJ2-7	CASTGDSYEQYF	TGTGCCAGCACTGGGGACAGCTACGAGCAGTACTTC
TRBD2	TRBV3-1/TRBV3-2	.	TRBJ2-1	CASSHLAGGRGAYNEQFF	TGTGCCAGCAGCCACCTAGCGGGGGGGCGGGGCGCCTACAATGAGCAGTTCTTC
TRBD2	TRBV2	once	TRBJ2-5	CASSEASGGQETQYF	TGTGCCAGCAGTGAAGCTAGCGGGGGACAAGAGACCCAGTACTTC
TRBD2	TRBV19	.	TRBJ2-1	CASSMKRGGNEQFF	TGTGCCAGTAGTATGAAGCGGGGGGGCAATGAGCAGTTCTTC
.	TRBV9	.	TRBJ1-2	CASSVVGGNYGYTF	TGTGCCAGCAGCGTAGTGGGGGGAAACTATGGCTACACCTTC
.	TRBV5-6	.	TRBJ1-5	CASSLQELQNNQPQHF	TGTGCCAGCAGTTTACAGGAGCTTCAAAACAATCAGCCCCAGCATTTT
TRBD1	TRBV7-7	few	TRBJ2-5	CASTRSGGDRETQYF	TGTGCCAGCACTCGTTCAGGGGGCGACAGGGAGACCCAGTACTTC
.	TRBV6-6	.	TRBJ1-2	CASSYSTGGFYGYTF	TGTGCCAGCAGTTACTCGACGGGGGGCTTCTATGGCTACACCTTC
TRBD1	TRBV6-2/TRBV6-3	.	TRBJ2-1	CASSPWGQGAPGGPPANEQFF	TGTGCCAGCAGCCCGTGGGGACAGGGGGCGCCTGGCGGCCCTCCCGCCAATGAGCAGTTCTTC
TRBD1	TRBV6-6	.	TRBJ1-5	CASSPDRGGVLGNQPQHF	TGTGCCAGCAGTCCGGACAGGGGGGGGGTTTTGGGCAATCAGCCCCAGCATTTT
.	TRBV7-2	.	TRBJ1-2	CASSVDSDYGYTF	TGTGCCAGCAGCGTGGACAGCGACTATGGCTACACCTTC
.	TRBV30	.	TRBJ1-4	CAWRPGTTNEKLFF	TGTGCCTGGAGGCCCGGTACAACTAATGAAAAACTGTTTTTT
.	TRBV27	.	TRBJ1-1	CASNLDSRVATEAFF	TGTGCCAGCAACCTCGACTCCAGGGTTGCCACTGAAGCTTTCTTT
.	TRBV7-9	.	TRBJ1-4	CASSLEVDEKLFF	TGTGCCAGCAGCTTGGAGGTCGATGAAAAACTGTTTTTT
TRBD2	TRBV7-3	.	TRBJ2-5	CASSLQGLAGAETQYF	TGTGCCAGCAGCTTACAGGGACTAGCGGGAGCTGAGACCCAGTACTTC
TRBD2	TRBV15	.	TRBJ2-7	CATSRAGTSALPYEQYF	TGTGCCACCAGCAGAGCCGGGACTAGCGCTCTACCCTACGAGCAGTACTTC